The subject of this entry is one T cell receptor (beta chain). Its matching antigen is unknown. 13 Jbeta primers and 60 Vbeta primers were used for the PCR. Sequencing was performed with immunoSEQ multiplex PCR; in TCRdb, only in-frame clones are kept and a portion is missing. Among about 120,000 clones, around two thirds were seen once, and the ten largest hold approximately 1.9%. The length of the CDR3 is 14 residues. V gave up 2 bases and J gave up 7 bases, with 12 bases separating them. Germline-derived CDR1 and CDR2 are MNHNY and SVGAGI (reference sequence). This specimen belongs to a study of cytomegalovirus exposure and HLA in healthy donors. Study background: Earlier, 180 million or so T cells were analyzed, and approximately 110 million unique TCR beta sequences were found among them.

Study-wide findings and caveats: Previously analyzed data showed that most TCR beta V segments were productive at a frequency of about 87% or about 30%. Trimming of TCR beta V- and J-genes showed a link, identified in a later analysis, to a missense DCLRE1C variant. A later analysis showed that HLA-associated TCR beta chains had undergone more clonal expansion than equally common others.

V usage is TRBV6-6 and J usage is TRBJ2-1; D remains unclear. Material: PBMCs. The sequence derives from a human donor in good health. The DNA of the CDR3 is TGTGCCAGCAGTTACATTGCTAGGAGAAATGAGCAGTTCTTC. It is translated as CASSYIARRNEQFF.